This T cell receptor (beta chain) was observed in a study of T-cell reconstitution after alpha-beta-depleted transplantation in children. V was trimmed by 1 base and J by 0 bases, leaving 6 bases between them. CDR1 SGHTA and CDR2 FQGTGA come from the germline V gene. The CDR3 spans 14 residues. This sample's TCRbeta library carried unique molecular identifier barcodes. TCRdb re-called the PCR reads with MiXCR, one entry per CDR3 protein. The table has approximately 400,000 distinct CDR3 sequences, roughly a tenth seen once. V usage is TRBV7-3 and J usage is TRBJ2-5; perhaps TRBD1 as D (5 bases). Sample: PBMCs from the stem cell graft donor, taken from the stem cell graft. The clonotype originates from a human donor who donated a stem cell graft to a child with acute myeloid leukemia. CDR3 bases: TGTGCCAGCAGCTTAAAGGGGTACCAAGAGACCCAGTACTTC. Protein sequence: CASSLKGYQETQYF.